These 30 T cell receptor beta chains share one sample of origin, sequenced in a study of T-cell memory formation after mild COVID-19. TCRdb ran MiXCR on the 5' RACE reads and lists one entry per CDR3 protein. The sample holds about half a million distinct CDR3 sequences; roughly 18% are singletons and the top ten take roughly an eighth. The sequenced sample consisted of PBMCs or a T cell subset sorted from them (not recorded which). These receptors came from an adult woman who had mild COVID-19 (a few samples of this study predate the infection). Cell type and time point are not known.

J is TRBJ2-1 and V is TRBV6-6; perhaps TRBD2 as D (5 bases). V was shortened by 5 bases and J by 12 bases, with 11 bases between the two germline ends. CDR1 and CDR2 (germline): MNHNY, SVGAGI (reference sequence). The CDR3 totals 11 residues. The CDR3 sequence: CASSPQAGQFF. The DNA of the CDR3 is TGTGCCAGCAGTCCCCAGGCGGGGCAGTTCTTC.

The chain couples TRBV12-3 or TRBV12-4 to TRBJ1-2; D gene unclear. The CDR3 runs to 15 residues. The V end was cut by 5 bases, the J end by 4 bases, with 17 bases between. CDR3 loop: CASSDRAYWAYGYTF. The CDR3, as DNA: TGTGCCAGCAGTGATAGGGCCTATTGGGCCTATGGCTACACCTTC.

CDR3 in amino acids: CASSWGGSTDTQYF. As DNA, the CDR3 is TGTGCCAGCAGCTGGGGCGGATCCACAGATACGCAGTATTTT. The chain uses TRBV11-3 and TRBJ2-3; a weak D match, TRBD1 (5 bases). CDR1 and CDR2 from the germline V gene are SGHNT and YENEEA. V shed 4 bases and J shed 2 bases, with 10 bases lying between them. This CDR3 region has 14 residues.

The rearrangement uses TRBV2 and TRBJ2-1; possible D gene TRBD2, 7 bases. Germline V CDR1 and CDR2: SNHLY, FYNNEI. The CDR3 runs to 18 residues. V shed 3 bases and J shed 5 bases, with 23 bases lying between them. The CDR3 here is CASSEWKGGGPGDNEQFF. CDR3 nucleotides: TGTGCCAGCAGTGAGTGGAAGGGCGGGGGCCCGGGGGACAATGAGCAGTTCTTC.

This rearrangement joins TRBV19 to TRBJ1-2; no reliable D call. The CDR3 sequence is 15 residues long. CDR1 and CDR2 (germline): LNHDA, SQIVND (reference sequence). Trimming left V 2 bases short and J 2 bases short, with 12 bases between. The CDR3 spells CASSIKSAANYGYTF. The DNA for the CDR3 is TGTGCCAGTAGTATAAAGTCAGCAGCCAACTATGGCTACACCTTC. Complete variable domain (other parts from reference TRBV19 and TRBJ1-2): DGGITQSPKYLFRKEGQNVTLSCEQNLNHDAMYWYRQDPGQGLRLIYYSQIVNDFQKGDIAEGYSVSREKKESFPLTVTSAQKNPTAFYLCASSIKSAANYGYTFGSGTRLTVV.

Ten or more counts support this clonotype. This chain links TRBV20-1 with TRBJ1-1; 9 bases are a match to TRBD1. CDR1 and CDR2 from the germline V gene are DFQATT and SNEGSKA (reference sequence). This CDR3 comprises 11 residues. Written as DNA, the CDR3 is TGCAGGGTGACAGGGGGCACTGAAGCTTTCTTT. This translates into CRVTGGTEAFF.

This clonotype was seen only a few times. The chain joins TRBV5-1 to TRBJ2-7; no reliable D call. This CDR3 contains 13 residues. The V end was cut by 4 bases, the J end by 5 bases, with 13 bases between. The germline V gene encodes CDR1 SGHRS and CDR2 YFSETQ. The CDR3 spells CASSPFSRDEQYF. CDR3 bases: TGCGCCAGCAGCCCCTTCAGTAGGGACGAGCAGTACTTC.

This clonotype was recorded a few times. As DNA, the CDR3 is TGCAGCGTGGATTCGGCCCCGGGACGGAGGGTGCAGACCCAGTACTTC. Protein: CSVDSAPGRRVQTQYF. The chain employs TRBV29-1 and TRBJ2-5; weak D call: TRBD2 (6 bases). Trimming stripped 6 bases from V and 6 bases from J, with 26 bases between. The length of the CDR3 is 16 residues. CDR1 SQVTM and CDR2 ANQGSEA come from the germline V gene. The variable domain in full, with the rest retrieved from reference TRBV29-1 and TRBJ2-5, is SAVISQKPSRDICQRGTSLTIQCQVDSQVTMMFWYRQQPGQSLTLIATANQGSEATYESGFVIDKFPISRPNLTFSTLTVSNMSPEDSSIYLCSVDSAPGRRVQTQYFGPGTRLLVL.

V gene TRBV7-2 combines with J gene TRBJ1-2; TRBD1 is a possible D gene (6 bases). CDR3 length: 14 residues. Germline V gives CDR1 SGHTA, CDR2 FQGNSA. Between the trimmed V and J ends, which lost 5 bases and 8 bases, there was a span of 18 bases. CDR3 coding DNA: TGTGCCAGCAGCCAGGTCTCGGGGGGGCTAGGCTACACCTTC. Amino acids: CASSQVSGGLGYTF.

This clonotype was counted only a few times. This chain uses TRBV12-3 or TRBV12-4 with TRBJ1-2; TRBD1 is a possible D gene (5 bases). V was cut by 5 bases and J by 6 bases, with 16 bases left in between. This CDR3 is built from 14 residues. The CDR3 spells CASSQYGGVDGYTF. CDR3 DNA sequence: TGTGCCAGCAGTCAATATGGGGGGGTGGATGGCTACACCTTC.

V and J are TRBV6-2 or TRBV6-3 and TRBJ2-2, with 11 bases that match TRBD2. This CDR3 spans 16 amino acids. With V trimmed by 6 bases and J by 4 bases, 7 bases remained unmatched. Germline V CDR1 and CDR2: MNHEY, SVGEGT. Written as DNA, the CDR3 is TGTGCCAGCAGACCTACTAGCGGGGGACCCACCGGGGAGCTGTTTTTT. Protein: CASRPTSGGPTGELFF.

The CDR3 sequence: CASSLPSGVPLTDTQYF. The CDR3, as DNA: TGTGCCAGCAGTCTCCCCTCCGGGGTTCCTCTCACAGATACGCAGTATTTT. V gene TRBV12-3 or TRBV12-4 combines with J gene TRBJ2-3; weak D call: TRBD2 (5 bases). Trimming took off 5 bases at V and 2 bases at J, with 20 bases between the two ends. The CDR3 extends over 17 amino acids.

This clonotype was seen only a few times. V usage is TRBV4-3 and J usage is TRBJ2-5; TRBD2 might be the D (6 bases). Per the germline V gene, CDR1 is LGHNA and CDR2 is YSLEER. V lost 0 bases, J lost 2 bases, and 13 bases lay in between. This CDR3 region has 16 residues. The CDR3 here is CASSQDWTAGQETQYF. CDR3 nucleotides: TGCGCCAGCAGCCAAGACTGGACTGCGGGGCAAGAGACCCAGTACTTC.

The V and J genes are TRBV6-5 and TRBJ2-7, with TRBD2 matching 9 bases. The CDR3 runs 15 residues. The J segment lost 3 bases and the V segment lost 6 bases, leaving 9 bases of the junction unmatched. Germline V gene sequence: CDR1 MNHEY, CDR2 SVGAGI. The CDR3 protein is CASSLQLAGIYEQYF. CDR3 nucleotide sequence: TGTGCCAGCAGCCTCCAGCTAGCGGGGATCTACGAGCAGTACTTC.

The chain employs TRBV7-6 and TRBJ2-7, with 9 bases fitting TRBD1. V dropped 1 base and J dropped 5; count of bases not matched to a gene: 9. Germline CDR1 SGHVS, CDR2 FNYEAQ. The CDR3 sequence is 16 residues long. The CDR3 loop is CASSLELVQGAHEQYF. The DNA for the CDR3 is TGTGCCAGCAGCTTAGAGTTGGTACAGGGGGCCCACGAGCAGTACTTC.

The gene calls are TRBV20-1 and TRBJ1-1; no reliable D call. CDR3 length: 16 residues. Trimming removed 1 base at V and 1 base at J, with 16 bases between. Germline-derived CDR1 and CDR2 are DFQATT and SNEGSKA (reference sequence). The CDR3: CSARALGRVGNTEAFF. In DNA, the CDR3 is TGCAGTGCTAGAGCTCTGGGTCGGGTCGGGAACACTGAAGCTTTCTTT.

This sequence joins TRBV5-1 and TRBJ2-7; 7 nucleotides line up with TRBD1. Per the germline V gene, CDR1 is SGHRS and CDR2 is YFSETQ. The length of the CDR3 is 13 residues. The V segment lost 4 bases and the J segment 3 bases; nucleotides outside the gene matches: 4. The CDR3 region is CASSTGQNYEQYF. The CDR3 DNA sequence: TGCGCCAGCAGCACGGGACAGAACTACGAGCAGTACTTC.

This sequence joins TRBV7-2 and TRBJ2-7; D possibly corresponds to TRBD1 (5 bases). CDR3 size: 15 residues. Trimming took 5 bases from V and 0 from J, leaving 14 bases between them. The germline V gene has CDR1 SGHTA and CDR2 FQGNSA. This chain's CDR3 is CASSPKGIYSYEQYF. In nucleotides, the CDR3 is TGTGCCAGCAGCCCCAAGGGGATATACTCCTACGAGCAGTACTTC.

This clonotype appeared a few times. The chain has TRBV4-3 and TRBJ2-1; TRBD1 might be the D (5 bases). The CDR3 covers 17 residues. V dropped 3 bases and J dropped 6 bases, with 21 bases sitting between them. Germline CDR1 is LGHNA and CDR2 is YSLEER. The CDR3 protein is CASSQDTGSLYFNEQFF. Here the CDR3 DNA reads TGCGCCAGCAGCCAGGACACCGGGTCGTTATATTTCAATGAGCAGTTCTTC.

The chain combines TRBV6-2 or TRBV6-3 with TRBJ2-5; 8 nucleotides line up with TRBD2. CDR3 size: 17 residues. CDR1 is MNHEY and CDR2 is SVGEGT in the germline V gene. V shed 6 bases and J 3 bases; nucleotides not matched to a gene: 15. The CDR3 coding sequence is TGTGCCAGCAGCAACCGCCGACGGGGGGGCCGAGAAGAGACCCAGTACTTC. Translating gives CASSNRRRGGREETQYF.

In this sample, this clonotype turned up a few times. The chain carries TRBV3-1 and TRBJ2-3, with D unresolved. CDR1 is LGHDT, CDR2 YNNKEL, per germline (reference sequence). Trimming stripped 0 bases from V and 8 bases from J, with 9 bases between. The CDR3 runs 13 residues. The CDR3 coding sequence is TGTGCCAGCAGCCAAGATGAGGCTACTACGCAGTATTTT. Protein product: CASSQDEATTQYF.

This clonotype was seen a few times. J is TRBJ1-1 and V is TRBV24-1; no definite D call. Trimming took off 7 bases at V and 6 bases at J, with 2 bases between the two ends. This CDR3 spans 9 amino acids. Per the germline V gene, CDR1 is KGHDR and CDR2 is SFDVKD. The CDR3, as DNA: TGTGCCACCAGGGCTGAAGCTTTCTTT. Amino acid sequence: CATRAEAFF.

This clonotype appeared a few times. This chain links TRBV5-1 with TRBJ1-1, with D unclear. CDR3 length equals 16 residues. V was pared by 0 bases and J by 2 bases, with 14 bases between. Per germline, CDR1 SGHRS and CDR2 YFSETQ. In nucleotides, the CDR3 is TGCGCCAGCAGCTTGGGTCTTCGGCAGGACAACACTGAAGCTTTCTTT. Encoded protein: CASSLGLRQDNTEAFF.

This chain connects TRBV9 to TRBJ1-2; no clear D gene. Trimming removed 6 bases from V and 2 bases from J, with 5 bases in between. From germline, CDR1 is SGDLS and CDR2 YYNGEE. This CDR3 has 11 amino acids. For the CDR3, the DNA is TGTGCCAGCACGGGGAACTATGGCTACACCTTC. It encodes CASTGNYGYTF.

The rearrangement links TRBV20-1 to TRBJ2-6, with 7 nucleotides matching TRBD2. Germline values: CDR1 DFQATT, CDR2 SNEGSKA (reference sequence). The CDR3 is made up of 17 amino acids. Trimming removed 3 bases from V and 0 bases from J; junction bases left unmatched: 8. CDR3 sequence reads: CSASGGLGSSGANVLTF. The CDR3 bases are TGCAGTGCTAGCGGGGGGTTAGGGAGCTCTGGGGCCAACGTCCTGACTTTC.

The rearrangement uses TRBV5-4 and TRBJ2-3; D ambiguous. This CDR3 has 13 residues. Deletions cut 0 bases from V and 5 bases from J, with 7 bases between. CDR1 is SGHNT, CDR2 YYREEE, per germline (reference sequence). The CDR3 nucleotides read TGTGCCAGCAGCTTGGCCGCGCGAGATACGCAGTATTTT. As protein: CASSLAARDTQYF.

J is TRBJ2-1 and V is TRBV6-2 or TRBV6-3; tentatively, D is TRBD2 (6 bases). The CDR3 extends over 13 amino acids. Germline values: CDR1 MNHEY, CDR2 SVGEGT. Trimming pared 6 bases from V and 4 bases from J, leaving 10 bases between. The DNA for the CDR3 is TGTGCCAGCAGAAACCGGGAGTACAATGAGCAGTTCTTC. It specifies CASRNREYNEQFF.

V is TRBV7-6 and J is TRBJ2-7; TRBD2 agrees at 7 bases. V shed 5 bases and J 2 bases; nucleotides not matched to a gene: 6. This CDR3 region has 14 residues. Germline V gives CDR1 SGHVS, CDR2 FNYEAQ. CDR3 nucleotides: TGTGCCAGCAGCCCCGCGGGAGAGGCCTACGAGCAGTACTTC. It specifies CASSPAGEAYEQYF.

This clonotype was found a few times. The V and J genes are TRBV12-3 or TRBV12-4 and TRBJ2-7, with 7 bases aligning to TRBD1. The CDR3 runs 15 residues. The V segment lost 6 bases and the J segment 0 bases; nucleotides outside the gene matches: 8. The CDR3 spells CASRATGTVSYEQYF. CDR3 bases: TGTGCCAGCAGGGCGACCGGGACAGTCTCCTACGAGCAGTACTTC.

The chain combines TRBV7-8 with TRBJ1-2, with D unclear. V lost 1 base and J 8 bases, leaving 8 bases between the germline ends. This CDR3 region has 12 residues. CDR1 and CDR2 (germline): SGHVS, FQNEAQ. The CDR3 loop is CASSLDTRGYTF. The CDR3 coding sequence is TGTGCCAGCAGCTTAGACACGAGAGGCTACACCTTC.